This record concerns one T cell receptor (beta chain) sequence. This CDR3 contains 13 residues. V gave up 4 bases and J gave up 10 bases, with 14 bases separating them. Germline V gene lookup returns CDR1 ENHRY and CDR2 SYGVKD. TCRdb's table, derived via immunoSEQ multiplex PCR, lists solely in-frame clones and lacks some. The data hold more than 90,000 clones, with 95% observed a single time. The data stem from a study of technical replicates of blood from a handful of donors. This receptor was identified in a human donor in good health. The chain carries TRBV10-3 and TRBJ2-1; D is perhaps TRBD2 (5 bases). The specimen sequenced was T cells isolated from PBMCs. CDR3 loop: CAISGVETGEQFF. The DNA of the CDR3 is TGTGCCATCAGTGGGGTGGAGACGGGAGAGCAGTTCTTC.